This entry features one TCR beta chain sequence. Its antigen has not been determined. It has no much larger one-base neighbor in the sample; base qualities were not kept. The sample belongs to a study of tumor and adjacent non-tumor tissue in lung cancer (dated by TCRdb to 2016 to 2019). Regarding the complete study: Of the cohort, 12 patients had adenocarcinoma, 2 had squamous cell carcinoma and 1 had small cell lung cancer. The approximately 15 enrolled patients, of whom 10 were men and 5 were women, were aged 31 to 76 years and were diagnosed with TNM stage I to III disease. A total of roughly 130 million productive TCRbeta reads were generated by sequencing, corresponding to an average of about 4 million reads per sample. The study compared bulk TCRbeta repertoires between lung tumor tissue and matched distant non-tumor lung tissue from 15 lung cancer patients. Around 31 paired specimens, one tumor and one normal lung sample per patient, were profiled by TCRbeta CDR3 sequencing.

RNA was isolated from bulk unsorted tissue, and RNA quality was assessed with a NanoDrop ND-1000 and an Agilent 2100. Distant non-tumor tissue taken more than 3 cm from the tumor edge was used as the normal lung sample. All donors had newly diagnosed lung cancer, had not received prior chemotherapy, and were admitted for thoracic surgery in China between August and November 2014. Patients with previous radiotherapy or chemotherapy, or with another concurrent cancer, were excluded from the study. Pieces of surgical tissue measuring 1-2 cm3 were kept in RNAlater solution and stored at -80 degrees C until use. V and J are truncated by 10 bases and 0 bases respectively, leaving an intervening sequence of 16 bases. The CDR3 sequence holds 16 residues, the cysteine and phenylalanine included. Kept here is only the CDR3 DNA, which spans 48 bases and is read in frame from base 1. On the study overall, not on this receptor specifically: Because peripheral blood was not sequenced, the blood TCRbeta repertoires of the lung cancer patients in the study went unexamined. The methods do not name the sequencing platform or mention unique molecular identifiers. With only 15 patients in the cohort, the authors noted that larger samples and more detailed clinical data are needed. Tumor tissue showed significantly greater TCR diversity (inverse Simpson) than normal lung tissue (approximately 430 vs 150, P = 0.0075, Mann-Whitney U test). Younger patients had significantly higher TCR diversity, and higher tumor TCR diversity was associated with shorter overall and disease-free survival. The top 100 clones made up a significantly larger cumulative share of the repertoire in normal lung than in tumor tissue.

Receptors were amplified or captured by multiplex PCR. The instrument given in TCRdb is Illumina HiSeq 2500. TCRbeta libraries were constructed through three rounds of nested PCR with primers (Table S4) according to protocols modified from ARM-PCR. Before sequencing, PCR products in the 200-500 bp range were cut out of the gel and cleaned up using the QIAquick gel extraction kit. In the original analysis: Reads were cleaned with Trimmomatic, merged with FLASH into complete CDR3 sequences, and assigned to V(D)J germline segments with MiTCR. Clonal diversity was calculated as the inverse Simpson's index using VDJtools. Productive reads were defined as in-frame sequences without a premature stop codon. Using fastp trimming at Q25 and MiXCR clonotype assembly, TCRdb reanalyzed the public sequencing data and kept in-frame beta chains. CDR3 protein sequences are deduplicated, and each keeps its most common genes and DNA. The V and J calls here are based on TCRdb, not the publication. The sample yields about 67,000 distinct CDR3 sequences; around 82% were counted once. The ten top clones hold more than 35% of the sample.

This clonotype originated in a man between 60 and 75 years old with non-small cell lung cancer. The specimen sequenced was distant non-tumor lung tissue. The chain is made from TRBV12-3 or TRBV12-4 and TRBJ2-6; the D call is tentative, TRBD1 or TRBD2, as each matches 5 bases. The CDR3 here reads CAIWTGLVSGANVLTF. In nucleotide form, the sequence is TGTGCCATCTGGACGGGGCTGGTCTCTGGGGCCAACGTCCTGACTTTC.